The 21 T cell receptor beta chains given below trace back to one sample, sequenced in a study of beta chain features in type 1 diabetes. Study-level results: Within each of all four CD4+ subsets, Type 1 diabetes patients had TCRB CDR3s that were moderately but significantly shorter.

The antigens for these receptors are not known. Since all of the isolated RNA was reverse transcribed, expressed TCRB transcripts were what got sequenced. The table came from immunoSEQ multiplex PCR; TCRdb's copy has only in-frame clones and leaves some out. The sample contains 500,000 to 650,000 clones, roughly 12% of which appear only once. Sequences were obtained from naive CD4+ T cells from blood. The receptors were sampled from a man aged 25-40 years with type 1 diabetes.

Notes on this clone: Other nucleotide sequences in the sample specify the same CDR3. V gene TRBV9 combines with J gene TRBJ2-2, with TRBD2 matching 7 bases. The CDR3 runs 14 residues. CDR1 and CDR2 from the germline V gene are SGDLS and YYNGEE. With 4 bases clipped from V and 6 bases from J, the junction kept 6 bases outside the gene matches. The CDR3 spells CASSPRLAPGELFF. The CDR3 coding sequence is TGTGCCAGCAGCCCGAGACTAGCCCCCGGGGAGCTGTTTTTT. The variable domain in full, with the rest retrieved from reference TRBV9 and TRBJ2-2, is DSGVTQTPKHLITATGQRVTLRCSPRSGDLSVYWYQQSLDQGLQFLIQYYNGEERAKGNILERFSAQQFPDLHSELNLSSLELGDSALYFCASSPRLAPGELFFGEGSRLTVL.

The rearrangement joins TRBV7-9 to TRBJ2-1, with D perhaps TRBD1 or TRBD2 (5 bases each). The CDR3 extends over 13 amino acids. Between the trimmed V and J ends, which lost 8 bases and 6 bases, there was a span of 14 bases. Germline lookup yields CDR1 SEHNR and CDR2 FQNEAQ (reference sequence). CDR3 loop: CASLIRDGNEQFF. The CDR3 coding sequence is TGTGCCAGCTTAATCAGGGACGGCAATGAGCAGTTCTTC.

This clone was seen more than once but under ten times. This rearrangement joins TRBV30 to TRBJ1-5; D is perhaps TRBD1 (5 bases). V was clipped by 0 bases and J by 4 bases, with 10 bases between them. The CDR3 runs 14 residues. In germline, CDR1 is GTSNPN, CDR2 SVGIG (reference sequence). Written as DNA, the CDR3 is TGTGCCTGGAGTGTTGACAGAGTTAATCAGCCCCAGCATTTT. Protein sequence: CAWSVDRVNQPQHF. Drawing the rest from reference TRBV30 and TRBJ1-5, the complete variable domain is SQTIHQWPATLVQPVGSPLSLECTVEGTSNPNLYWYRQAAGRGLQLLFYSVGIGQISSEVPQNLSASRPQDRQFILSSKKLLLSDSGFYLCAWSVDRVNQPQHFGDGTRLSIL.

The chain couples TRBV29-1 to TRBJ1-2, with D maybe TRBD1 (5 bases). The CDR3 totals 15 residues. Per the germline V gene, CDR1 is SQVTM and CDR2 is ANQGSEA. With 5 bases removed from V and 4 bases from J, the gap between germline ends came to 20 bases. This CDR3 is CSVKAGPYSGYGYTF. The CDR3 nucleotides read TGCAGCGTTAAGGCAGGGCCCTATAGTGGCTATGGCTACACCTTC.

V gene TRBV29-1 combines with J gene TRBJ2-1; 10 bases align to TRBD2. The V gene's germline CDR1 is SQVTM and CDR2 ANQGSEA. Germline trimming cut 4 bases from V and 8 bases from J; bases unmatched to any gene: 14. The CDR3 consists of 16 residues. CDR3 DNA sequence: TGCAGCGTTGCCCCGGGCAGCGGGGGGGCCGGCGATGAGCAGTTCTTC. Amino acids: CSVAPGSGGAGDEQFF.

The V and J genes are TRBV6-1 and TRBJ1-5; 7 nucleotides agree with TRBD1. CDR1 is MNHNS and CDR2 is SASEGT in the germline V gene. This CDR3 is 14 amino acids long. V lost 7 bases, J lost 6 bases, and 9 bases stayed unmatched. CDR3 in DNA: TGTGCCAGCAAGTTCGGGACAGCGGGTCAGCCCCAGCATTTT. The encoded protein is CASKFGTAGQPQHF.

As for this clone: The identical CDR3 is also encoded by other nucleotide sequences in the sample. CDR3 sequence: CASRNSGANVLTF. In DNA form, the CDR3 reads TGTGCCAGCAGGAACTCTGGGGCCAACGTCCTGACTTTC. The chain uses TRBV14 and TRBJ2-6; D is undetermined. This CDR3 spans 13 amino acids. V lost 6 bases to trimming and J lost 0 bases, with 3 bases between them. Germline assignment: CDR1 SGHDN and CDR2 FVKESK.

A few counts support this clone. The chain carries TRBV30 and TRBJ2-1, with TRBD1 matching 9 bases. V shed 4 bases and J 5 bases; nucleotides not matched to a gene: 3. The germline gives CDR1 GTSNPN, CDR2 SVGIG (reference sequence). The CDR3 sequence is 13 residues long. Written as DNA, the CDR3 is TGTGCCTGGACGGGGACAGGGAACAATGAGCAGTTCTTC. Protein sequence: CAWTGTGNNEQFF.

V usage is TRBV9 and J usage is TRBJ1-4; no reliable D call. Per the germline V gene, CDR1 is SGDLS and CDR2 is YYNGEE. V lost 5 bases, J lost 6 bases, and 5 bases lay in between. The CDR3 loop spans 11 amino acids. This chain's CDR3 is CASRRDEKLFF. In nucleotides, the CDR3 is TGTGCCAGCAGGAGAGATGAAAAACTGTTTTTT. The full variable domain, in which reference TRBV9 and TRBJ1-4 provide the parts outside the CDR3, is DSGVTQTPKHLITATGQRVTLRCSPRSGDLSVYWYQQSLDQGLQFLIQYYNGEERAKGNILERFSAQQFPDLHSELNLSSLELGDSALYFCASRRDEKLFFGSGTQLSVL.

This clone was picked up a small number of times. Its ends do not fully match the called genes, so a read error is possible. The chain joins TRBV5-1 to TRBJ2-1; 9 positions agree with TRBD2. Germline lookup yields CDR1 SGHRS and CDR2 YFSETQ. CDR3 length: 14 residues. CDR3 loop: CASSLGPSGVEEFF. The CDR3 DNA reads as TGCGCCAGCAGCTTGGGTCCTAGCGGGGTTGAGGAGTTCTTC.

The rearrangement links TRBV6-5 to TRBJ2-7, with 11 bases that match TRBD1. The CDR3 is 14 amino acids. Trimming removed 5 bases from V and 3 bases from J; junction bases left unmatched: 3. The germline CDR1 and CDR2 sequences are MNHEY and SVGAGI. The CDR3 region has the DNA TGTGCCAGCAGTGGGGACAGGGGGAGCTACGAGCAGTACTTC. Its translation: CASSGDRGSYEQYF.

This clone showed up just a few times. The J gene is TRBJ1-6, the V gene TRBV28; the match to TRBD1 covers 8 bases. The germline V gene encodes CDR1 MDHEN and CDR2 SYDVKM. V gave up 6 bases and J gave up 7 bases; unmatched junction bases: 8. CDR3 length equals 15 residues. The CDR3 region is CASSPGQGANSPLHF. The CDR3 nucleotides read TGTGCCAGCAGCCCCGGACAGGGAGCAAATTCACCCCTCCACTTT.

This chain's CDR3 is CASSLPQLNEQFF. The CDR3 coding sequence is TGTGCCAGCAGCTTGCCGCAGCTCAATGAGCAGTTCTTC. V usage is TRBV7-2 and J usage is TRBJ2-1; D is unresolved. The CDR3 has 13 residues. Trimming took 3 bases from V and 6 from J, leaving 9 bases between them. Germline V gene data show CDR1 as SGHTA and CDR2 as FQGNSA.

A few counts support this clone. V is TRBV7-2 and J is TRBJ1-5; 7 nucleotides agree with TRBD1. The germline gives CDR1 SGHTA, CDR2 FQGNSA. The CDR3 consists of 14 residues. The junction had 7 bases not matched to a gene; V was cut back by 6 bases and J by 5 bases. CDR3 sequence reads: CASSSPTGHQPQHF. The CDR3 nucleotides read TGTGCCAGCAGTTCCCCGACAGGGCATCAGCCCCAGCATTTT.

A few counts support this clone. The genes are TRBV10-3 and TRBJ1-5; D is perhaps TRBD1 (6 bases). Between the trimmed V and J ends, which lost 6 bases and 0 bases, there was a span of 15 bases. Germline loops: CDR1 ENHRY, CDR2 SYGVKD. This CDR3 comprises 16 residues. The CDR3 nucleotides are TGTGCCATCAGCTTAGGGACATCTTATAGCAATCAGCCCCAGCATTTT. Its translation: CAISLGTSYSNQPQHF.

This clone was detected a few times. This chain connects TRBV14 to TRBJ1-1; TRBD1 might be the D (6 bases). The CDR3 spans 13 residues. The V end lost 1 base, the J end lost 7 bases, and 10 bases lay between the germline ends. CDR1 is SGHDN, CDR2 FVKESK, per germline. The CDR3 sequence is CASSQVTDSEAFF. As DNA, the CDR3 is TGTGCCAGCAGCCAAGTTACGGACAGTGAAGCTTTCTTT.

A few counts support this clone. This chain links TRBV18 with TRBJ1-6; D is uncertain. The CDR3 runs to 15 residues. CDR1 and CDR2 (germline): KGHSH, LQKENI. Deletions cut 3 bases from V and 13 bases from J, with 19 bases between. CDR3 in amino acids: CASSPERPGEGPLHF. CDR3 DNA sequence: TGTGCCAGCTCACCTGAGAGACCTGGGGAGGGTCCCCTCCACTTT.

This clone was seen more than once but under ten times. The junction and the germline gene differ at one end; a read error may be behind it. The chain links TRBV7-7 to TRBJ2-2; possibly TRBD2 for D (7 bases). Germline V gene sequence: CDR1 SSHAT, CDR2 FNYEAQ (reference sequence). This CDR3 has 12 amino acids. CDR3 nucleotide sequence: TGTGCTAGCAGCTTATGGGGGGGCGAGCTGTTTTTT. Its protein is CASSLWGGELFF.

This clone came up a few times. The J gene is TRBJ2-7, the V gene TRBV6-5, with 9 bases fitting TRBD1. The CDR3 covers 16 residues. From germline, CDR1 is MNHEY and CDR2 SVGAGI. Trimming cost V 4 bases and J 2 bases; bases outside gene matches: 9. CDR3 in amino acids: CASSSLLTGGPYEQYF. CDR3 DNA: TGTGCCAGCAGTTCGTTATTGACAGGGGGGCCCTACGAGCAGTACTTC.

The chain joins TRBV11-2 to TRBJ2-2; D possibly corresponds to TRBD2 (5 bases). From germline, CDR1 is SGHAT and CDR2 FQNNGV. This CDR3 is built from 14 residues. V dropped 7 bases and J dropped 6 bases, with 15 bases sitting between them. CDR3 protein: CASTNHPEAGELFF. CDR3 nucleotide sequence: TGTGCCAGCACCAACCACCCGGAGGCCGGGGAGCTGTTTTTT.

This clone was detected only a few times. The chain uses TRBV11-2 and TRBJ2-1; D is undetermined. The germline V and J ends were trimmed by 3 bases and 6 bases, with 9 bases remaining between them. The length of the CDR3 is 13 residues. Germline V gene data show CDR1 as SGHAT and CDR2 as FQNNGV. The CDR3 DNA reads as TGTGCCAGCAGCTTGAGTAGTTCCAATGAGCAGTTCTTC. Protein: CASSLSSSNEQFF.